The T cell receptor (beta chain) under discussion was sequenced for a study of T cell changes during pregnancy in multiple sclerosis. Generated by immunoSEQ multiplex PCR, the TCRdb table keeps only in-frame clones and is missing some. The sample includes 59,000 or so clones, about 90% of them seen just once. The trim removed 2 bases at V and 8 bases at J, leaving 3 bases unmatched. The CDR3 length is 15 residues. From germline, CDR1 is ENHRY and CDR2 SYGVKD. This chain joins TRBV10-3 and TRBJ1-6; 10 positions match TRBD1. Sample: peripheral blood, taken in the third trimester of pregnancy. This TCR was recovered from a female donor in good health, enrolled as a control in a pregnancy study. The CDR3 bases are TGTGCCATCAGTGAGGACAGGGGGCGCGATTCACCCCTCCACTTT. Protein product: CAISEDRGRDSPLHF.